The clone carrying this T cell receptor beta chain was counted ten times or more. Its antigen is still unknown. This sample is part of a study of human T cells and chemical hapten exposure. For the study at large: 2% DPC applied to an approximately 2 cm by approximately 2 cm arm area sensitized donors. Whole-study findings and limits: TCRs exceeding a frequency of 1 in 1000 stayed unchanged under DPC sensitization.

Trimming at V came to 4 bases and at J to 2 bases, leaving 4 bases not matched to a gene. The germline V gene has CDR1 DFQATT and CDR2 SNEGSKA (reference sequence). This CDR3 region has 13 residues. The time point denotes: patch test 2, 6 weeks after DPC sensitization. Treatment described: therapeutic diphenylcyclopropenone sensitization with weekly scalp DPC. Blood was collected ahead of every patch test applied. People who gave samples had alopecia, were 18 to 70 years old, and were suitable for DPC. A single record per CDR3 protein comes from TCRdb applying MiXCR to the RACE reads. This sample carries fewer than 90,000 distinct CDR3 sequences, 6.5% to 8% of them seen once, and the ten largest clones take approximately 1.2%.

The V gene is TRBV20-1, the J gene TRBJ1-2; TRBD1 agrees at 7 bases. This TCR derives from a woman younger than 45 with alopecia areata. Some clones in this sample may be carry-over from other donors' samples. The sequencing used whole blood, collected in connection with sensitization to the hapten diphenylcyclopropenone (DPC). This CDR3 reads CSATGTANYGYTF. In DNA form, the CDR3 reads TGCAGTGCTACTGGGACAGCCAACTATGGCTACACCTTC.